The 2 T cell receptor beta chains presented below share a single source sample, sequenced in a study of a mutant IDH1 vaccine in newly diagnosed glioma (dated by TCRdb to about 2021). These receptors lack a known antigen. The time point label on this specimen signifies: week 23, last vaccination. Every vaccine dose consisted of 300 ug of a 20-mer mutant IDH1 peptide in Montanide, administered subcutaneously together with topical imiquimod. The library was produced with the immunoSEQ multiplex PCR assay. TCRdb's version of the immuneACCESS table is confined to in-frame rearrangements and falls short of the full clone set. An unresolved V gene accounts for under half of the shortfall where checked; the remainder is of unknown origin. The sample table shows 70,000 to 90,000 clones, and 70% to 90% are seen once. The ten most abundant clones make up 2% to 2.5% of the sample. The sample in question was PBMCs, obtained from a glioma patient whose treatment included an IDH1 peptide vaccine. The receptors shown here come from a man aged 25 to 40 with glioma. Some clones in this sample may be carry-over from other donors' samples.

The genes are TRBV5-1 and TRBJ2-2; D might be TRBD1 (6 bases). Germline-derived CDR1 and CDR2 are SGHRS and YFSETQ. The V end was cut by 0 bases, the J end by 4 bases, with 10 bases between. The CDR3 has 15 amino acids. CDR3 sequence: CASSLGQARTGELFF. CDR3 DNA: TGCGCCAGCAGCTTGGGACAGGCGCGCACCGGGGAGCTGTTTTTT.

The V and J genes are TRBV18 and TRBJ2-5, with unresolved D. Germline lookup yields CDR1 KGHSH and CDR2 LQKENI. Deletions cut 4 bases from V and 4 bases from J, with 10 bases between. CDR3 size: 13 residues. In DNA, the CDR3 is TGTGCCAGCTCACGCTTGGACGGAGAGACCCAGTACTTC. This translates into CASSRLDGETQYF.